This entry lists 8 T cell receptor beta chains sequenced from one sample in a study of T-cell memory formation after mild COVID-19. TCRdb re-derived calls from the 5' RACE reads in MiXCR, one entry per CDR3 protein. The data contain about 130,000 distinct CDR3 sequences, about 5.9% of them singletons. Sequenced material: PBMCs or a T cell subset sorted from them (not recorded which). These receptors were obtained from an adult woman who had mild COVID-19 (a few samples of this study predate the infection). Cell type and time point are not known.

This clonotype showed up just a few times. The V gene is TRBV6-1, the J gene TRBJ1-2; 7 bases agree with TRBD1. The CDR3 has 17 residues. Looked up from germline, CDR1 is MNHNS and CDR2 is SASEGT. After removal of 7 bases from V and 5 bases from J, the junction contained 19 bases not matched to a gene. CDR3 loop: CASIKTGFGEWGYGYTF. In DNA, the CDR3 is TGTGCCAGCATCAAGACAGGGTTCGGAGAATGGGGTTATGGCTACACCTTC.

The chain joins TRBV11-2 to TRBJ2-4, with D tentatively TRBD1 (5 bases). The germline CDR1 and CDR2 sequences are SGHAT and FQNNGV. The V gene lost 3 bases and the J gene lost 0 bases, with 18 bases spanning the gap. This CDR3 region has 18 residues. This CDR3 reads CASSLYLVQTEAKNIQYF. Written as DNA, the CDR3 is TGTGCCAGCAGCTTGTACCTCGTACAGACAGAAGCCAAAAACATTCAGTACTTC.

The V gene is TRBV5-1, the J gene TRBJ2-1; D possibly corresponds to TRBD2 (7 bases). The CDR3 loop spans 16 amino acids. CDR1 and CDR2 from the germline V gene are SGHRS and YFSETQ. Trimming shortened V by 2 bases and J by 5 bases, and 17 bases separated the two germline ends. CDR3 region: CASSFEWGGADNEQFF. The CDR3 nucleotides are TGCGCCAGCAGCTTCGAGTGGGGGGGCGCAGACAATGAGCAGTTCTTC.

The chain has TRBV27 and TRBJ1-1; the D gene is possibly TRBD1 (6 bases). There are 15 residues in the CDR3. The germline V gene encodes CDR1 MNHEY and CDR2 SMNVEV (reference sequence). V lost 1 base, J lost 5 bases, and 14 bases lay in between. The CDR3 loop reads CASSLFGGQKTEAFF. The CDR3 DNA sequence: TGTGCCAGCAGTTTATTTGGGGGGCAGAAAACTGAAGCTTTCTTT.

The chain joins TRBV20-1 to TRBJ1-5, with D possibly being TRBD1 (5 bases). CDR3 length equals 15 residues. CDR1 is DFQATT, CDR2 SNEGSKA, per germline (reference sequence). With 0 bases removed from V and 4 bases from J, the gap between germline ends came to 13 bases. CDR3 loop: CSARERAGRNQPQHF. The CDR3 nucleotides are TGCAGTGCTAGAGAAAGAGCAGGGCGGAATCAGCCCCAGCATTTT.

This clonotype has a handful of counts. The chain uses TRBV6-2 or TRBV6-3 and TRBJ2-7, with TRBD1 as a possible D gene (5 bases). Between the trimmed V and J ends, which lost 5 bases and 3 bases, there was a span of 17 bases. The CDR3 extends over 15 amino acids. Per the germline V gene, CDR1 is MNHEY and CDR2 is SVGEGT. CDR3 region: CASSPGKGRSYEQYF. The CDR3, as DNA: TGTGCCAGCAGTCCAGGGAAGGGCCGGAGCTACGAGCAGTACTTC.

This clonotype has ten or more counts. The V and J genes are TRBV7-2 and TRBJ1-2; no firm D call. V dropped 1 base and J dropped 2 bases, with 11 bases sitting between them. CDR3 length equals 15 residues. From germline, CDR1 is SGHTA and CDR2 FQGNSA. The CDR3 DNA reads as TGTGCCAGCAGCTTAGTAGGCAGGAGAAACTATGGCTACACCTTC. It yields the protein CASSLVGRRNYGYTF.

The CDR3 reads CASSLGISFYIQYF. The CDR3 DNA reads as TGTGCCAGCAGTCTGGGTATTAGCTTCTACATTCAGTACTTC. The chain couples TRBV28 to TRBJ2-4, with D unresolved. The CDR3 is 14 residues long. The V end was cut by 5 bases, the J end by 8 bases, with 16 bases between. CDR1 and CDR2 from the germline V gene are MDHEN and SYDVKM.